This entry lists 23 T cell receptor beta chains sequenced from one sample in a study of early T cells in non-severe SARS-CoV-2 infection. TCRdb recomputed calls from the 5' RACE reads with MiXCR, one row per CDR3 protein. The data contain tens of thousands of distinct CDR3 sequences, 10% to 15% of them singletons. The source material was whole blood. These receptors originate from an adult who was a healthcare worker with PCR-confirmed SARS-CoV-2 infection or an uninfected control (not recorded which).

This clonotype appeared a few times. The chain carries TRBV24-1 and TRBJ2-1; 7 nucleotides line up with TRBD1. Germline V gene sequence: CDR1 KGHDR, CDR2 SFDVKD. V was clipped by 3 bases and J by 7 bases; unmatched bases: 5. This CDR3 is 14 amino acids long. CDR3 amino acids: CATSDRTGVNEQFF. CDR3 in DNA: TGTGCCACCAGTGATCGGACAGGCGTGAATGAGCAGTTCTTC.

This clonotype showed up many times. This CDR3 reads CASSLSREPLETQYF. The CDR3 DNA sequence: TGTGCCAGCAGCTTATCGCGGGAGCCGTTAGAGACCCAGTACTTC. V gene TRBV7-2 combines with J gene TRBJ2-5, with 7 bases that match TRBD2. In germline, CDR1 is SGHTA, CDR2 FQGNSA. V gave up 2 bases and J gave up 4 bases; unmatched junction bases: 7. This CDR3 contains 15 residues.

The DNA of the CDR3 is TGTGCCTTAACTAGAATCCAAGAGACCCAGTACTTC. As protein: CALTRIQETQYF. The V call is TRBV2, the J call TRBJ2-5; possible D gene TRBD2, 5 bases. The CDR3 extends over 12 amino acids. Germline lookup yields CDR1 SNHLY and CDR2 FYNNEI. Trimming took 11 bases from V and 1 from J, leaving 11 bases between them.

This clonotype occurred a few times. The chain links TRBV10-3 to TRBJ1-1; a possible D gene is TRBD1 (5 bases). The CDR3 sequence is 14 residues long. The germline CDR1 and CDR2 sequences are ENHRY and SYGVKD. Trimming left V 4 bases short and J 5 bases short, with 14 bases between. The CDR3, as DNA: TGTGCCATCAGTGGAATTGGGGGAGGTACTGAAGCTTTCTTT. The encoded protein is CAISGIGGGTEAFF.

The table lists this clonotype with many counts. The chain combines TRBV12-3 or TRBV12-4 with TRBJ2-7, with a possible D match to TRBD1 (5 bases). Deletions cut 6 bases from V and 0 bases from J, with 15 bases between. The CDR3 sequence is 15 residues long. The CDR3 DNA reads TGTGCCAGCAGCCCCAGGGCAAAAAGCTCCTACGAGCAGTACTTC. Protein product: CASSPRAKSSYEQYF.

CDR3 DNA sequence: TGTGCCAGCAGTTGGGGGGACAGGGGGGCCTACAATGAGCAGTTCTTC. Residues: CASSWGDRGAYNEQFF. The chain has TRBV6-6 and TRBJ2-1, with 11 bases lining up with TRBD1. The CDR3 is made up of 16 amino acids. The V gene's germline CDR1 is MNHNY and CDR2 SVGAGI (reference sequence). V was clipped by 4 bases and J by 2 bases; unmatched bases: 4.

This rearrangement joins TRBV7-9 to TRBJ2-3; D gene unclear. Per the germline V gene, CDR1 is SEHNR and CDR2 is FQNEAQ (reference sequence). The CDR3 loop spans 14 amino acids. Trimming left V 5 bases short and J 1 base short, with 10 bases between. The CDR3 loop reads CASSTQGGTDTQYF. Written as DNA, the CDR3 is TGTGCCAGCAGCACCCAAGGAGGCACAGATACGCAGTATTTT.

This clonotype showed up just a few times. This rearrangement joins TRBV20-1 to TRBJ1-1; a weak D match, TRBD1 (5 bases). The V and J ends lost 0 bases and 4 bases respectively, with 12 bases between them. This CDR3 is built from 14 residues. The germline CDR1 and CDR2 sequences are DFQATT and SNEGSKA (reference sequence). Here the CDR3 DNA reads TGCAGTGCTAGAGAGGCCAGGGTGGGCACTGAAGCTTTCTTT. It specifies CSAREARVGTEAFF.

This clonotype showed up just a few times. V gene TRBV9 combines with J gene TRBJ2-3, with D possibly matching TRBD2 (5 bases). The V gene lost 0 bases and the J gene lost 7 bases, with 6 bases spanning the gap. This CDR3 has 12 amino acids. Germline loops: CDR1 SGDLS, CDR2 YYNGEE. The CDR3 DNA follows: TGTGCCAGCAGCGTAGACGGGAATACGCAGTATTTT. It specifies CASSVDGNTQYF. Combining the CDR3 with reference TRBV9 and TRBJ2-3 gives the whole variable domain DSGVTQTPKHLITATGQRVTLRCSPRSGDLSVYWYQQSLDQGLQFLIQYYNGEERAKGNILERFSAQQFPDLHSELNLSSLELGDSALYFCASSVDGNTQYFGPGTRLTVL.

V is TRBV20-1 and J is TRBJ2-7; D is possibly TRBD1 or TRBD2 (6 bases each). V was trimmed by 5 bases and J by 3 bases, leaving 20 bases between them. Germline CDR1 is DFQATT and CDR2 is SNEGSKA (reference sequence). This CDR3 contains 15 residues. CDR3 DNA: TGCAGTGCTGGACAAGGAGGGGGACAAGACTACGAGCAGTACTTC. This sequence encodes CSAGQGGGQDYEQYF.

This clonotype was counted between two and nine times. CDR3: CASIGAGIPDEQFF. In DNA form, the CDR3 reads TGTGCCAGTATCGGGGCGGGGATTCCGGATGAGCAGTTCTTC. The V call is TRBV19, the J call TRBJ2-1, with D perhaps TRBD2 (6 bases). Trimming took 7 bases from V and 8 from J, leaving 18 bases between them. The CDR3 runs 14 residues. CDR1 is LNHDA and CDR2 is SQIVND in the germline V gene (reference sequence).

The CDR3 sequence: CASSPSSPDTQYF. CDR3 nucleotides: TGTGCCAGCAGTCCCTCCTCCCCAGATACGCAGTATTTT. This chain uses TRBV12-3 or TRBV12-4 with TRBJ2-3; D gene ambiguous. The CDR3 is 13 amino acids. Between the trimmed V and J ends, which lost 5 bases and 4 bases, there was a span of 10 bases.

The V call is TRBV12-3 or TRBV12-4, the J call TRBJ2-5; 7 bases are shared with TRBD1. The CDR3 extends over 14 amino acids. With 5 bases clipped from V and 5 bases from J, the junction kept 8 bases outside the gene matches. CDR3 residues: CASSRRQGRETQYF. The CDR3 nucleotides are TGTGCCAGCAGTCGACGACAGGGACGGGAGACCCAGTACTTC.

This clonotype was seen repeatedly, ten times or more. V is TRBV6-4 and J is TRBJ1-1; D is ambiguous. The CDR3 spans 13 residues. The V end lost 4 bases, the J end lost 5 bases, and 11 bases lay between the germline ends. CDR1 and CDR2 from the germline V gene are MRHNA and SNTAGT. The CDR3 reads CASSVTWQTEAFF. DNA of the CDR3: TGTGCCAGCAGTGTGACTTGGCAGACTGAAGCTTTCTTT.

The V and J genes are TRBV12-3 or TRBV12-4 and TRBJ2-7; 7 bases match TRBD1. Trimming cost V 5 bases and J 4 bases; bases outside gene matches: 17. CDR3 length: 17 amino acids. CDR3 in amino acids: CASSPDPADRVAYEQYF. The CDR3 coding sequence is TGTGCCAGCAGTCCAGACCCCGCCGACAGGGTCGCGTACGAGCAGTACTTC.

This clonotype was seen at least ten times. The rearrangement uses TRBV7-8 and TRBJ2-2; 15 positions agree with TRBD2. The V segment lost 11 bases and the J segment 1 base; nucleotides outside the gene matches: 5. Germline loops: CDR1 SGHVS, CDR2 FQNEAQ. This CDR3 spans 16 amino acids. CDR3: CAVGTSGRKNTGELFF. CDR3 coding DNA: TGTGCCGTCGGGACTAGCGGGAGGAAGAACACCGGGGAGCTGTTTTTT.

This clonotype occurred many times. V usage is TRBV10-3 and J usage is TRBJ2-5; D gene uncertain. Trimming removed 3 bases from V and 1 base from J, with 18 bases in between. This CDR3 is built from 17 residues. Germline V lookup: CDR1 ENHRY, CDR2 SYGVKD. The CDR3 DNA follows: TGTGCCATCAGTGACCCCACAAATCGACACCTCCAAGAGACCCAGTACTTC. The encoded protein is CAISDPTNRHLQETQYF.

This clonotype occurred a few times. This chain links TRBV12-3 or TRBV12-4 with TRBJ2-7; D gene ambiguous. The CDR3 length is 13 residues. V was clipped by 3 bases and J by 3 bases, with 9 bases between them. CDR3 region: CASSFRQIYEQYF. CDR3 nucleotide sequence: TGTGCCAGCAGTTTCCGCCAGATCTACGAGCAGTACTTC.

In its sample, this clonotype was seen a few times. The chain has TRBV6-2 or TRBV6-3 and TRBJ2-3, with D maybe TRBD1 (6 bases). V lost 5 bases, J lost 2 bases, and 8 bases lay in between. The CDR3 consists of 13 residues. The germline V gene encodes CDR1 MNHEY and CDR2 SVGEGT. The CDR3 bases are TGTGCCAGCAGTCACAGGGTCACAGATACGCAGTATTTT. Translation gives CASSHRVTDTQYF.

This clonotype was seen at least ten times. This chain joins TRBV7-8 and TRBJ2-1; D remains unclear. The V end was cut by 1 base, the J end by 8 bases, with 12 bases between. CDR3 length equals 14 residues. The germline CDR1 and CDR2 sequences are SGHVS and FQNEAQ. The CDR3 coding sequence is TGTGCCAGCAGCTTAGTGCTAATATACGATGAGCAGTTCTTC. This sequence encodes CASSLVLIYDEQFF.

This clonotype came up a few times. The V and J genes are TRBV29-1 and TRBJ1-2; D gene ambiguous. CDR1 and CDR2 from the germline V gene are SQVTM and ANQGSEA. The CDR3 is made up of 14 amino acids. V was trimmed by 4 bases and J by 3 bases, leaving 15 bases between them. Here the CDR3 reads CSVGVGSSDYGYTF. The CDR3 DNA follows: TGCAGCGTTGGGGTAGGGTCATCTGACTATGGCTACACCTTC.

This clonotype was observed many times. The chain recombines TRBV15 with TRBJ2-3; a weak D match, TRBD1 (5 bases). This CDR3 comprises 14 residues. Trimming cost V 1 base and J 0 bases, with 5 bases left between them. The germline CDR1 and CDR2 sequences are LNHNV and YYDKDF (reference sequence). This CDR3 reads CATSRGTSTDTQYF. Written as DNA, the CDR3 is TGTGCCACCAGCAGAGGGACAAGCACAGATACGCAGTATTTT.

This clonotype was picked up many times. The V and J genes are TRBV7-2 and TRBJ2-1, with D unresolved. Germline-derived CDR1 and CDR2 are SGHTA and FQGNSA. This CDR3 contains 16 residues. Trimming cost V 3 bases and J 2 bases, with 14 bases left between them. As DNA, the CDR3 is TGTGCCAGCAGCTTTCGAGTCGATCGGGCCTACAATGAGCAGTTCTTC. Protein: CASSFRVDRAYNEQFF. The entire variable domain, with the rest obtained from reference TRBV7-2 and TRBJ2-1, is as follows: GAGVSQSPSNKVTEKGKDVELRCDPISGHTALYWYRQSLGQGLEFLIYFQGNSAPDKSGLPSDRFSAERTGGSVSTLTIQRTQQEDSAVYLCASSFRVDRAYNEQFFGPGTRLTVL.